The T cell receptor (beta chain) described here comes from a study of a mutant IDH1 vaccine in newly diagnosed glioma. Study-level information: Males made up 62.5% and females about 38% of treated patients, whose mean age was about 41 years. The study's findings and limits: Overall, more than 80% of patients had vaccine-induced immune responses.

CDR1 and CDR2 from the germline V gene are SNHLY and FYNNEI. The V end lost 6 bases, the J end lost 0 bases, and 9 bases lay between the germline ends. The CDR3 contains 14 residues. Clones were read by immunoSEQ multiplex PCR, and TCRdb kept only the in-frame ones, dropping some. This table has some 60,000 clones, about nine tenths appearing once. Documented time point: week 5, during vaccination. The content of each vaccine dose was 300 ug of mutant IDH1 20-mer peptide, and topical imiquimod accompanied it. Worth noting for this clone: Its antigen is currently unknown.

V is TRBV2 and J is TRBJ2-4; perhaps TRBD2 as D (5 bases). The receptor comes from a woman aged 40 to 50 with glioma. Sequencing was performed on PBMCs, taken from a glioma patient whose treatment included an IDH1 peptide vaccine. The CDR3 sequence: CASREDLAKNIQYF. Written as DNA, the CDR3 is TGTGCCAGCAGGGAGGATTTAGCCAAAAACATTCAGTACTTC.